Listed here is a single T cell receptor beta chain. Its antigen remains unidentified. No much larger clonotype is one base removed from it; base qualities were not supplied. Flow cytometry had shown CD8+CD57+ cell expansion in the patients selected for sequencing. Every patient had a diagnosis of severe acquired aplastic anemia based on International Study of Aplastic Anemia and Agranulocytosis and Camitta criteria. No therapy had been received by the patients at the time of blood sampling. In the study, sorted CD4+ and CD8+ blood T cells from patients with severe aplastic anemia and from healthy subjects underwent deep sequencing of TCR repertoires. Patients were enrolled under clinicaltrials.gov protocols 00001620, 01623167, 00001397, 00071045, 00081523 and 00961064 in the USA. Ficoll-Paque density gradient centrifugation was used to isolate peripheral blood mononuclear cells. Before DNA extraction, CD4+ and CD8+ T cells were sorted by FACS or by magnetic beads.

Profiling of TCR beta VDJ combinations and CDR3 sequences used genomic DNA as the template. TCR repertoire sequencing was run on an Illumina HiSeq 2000. As for the authors' bioinformatics: Repertoires were assessed using TRBV/TRBJ rearrangement plots, CDR3 size and DJ length profiles, and Simpson's diversity index. The most abundant DNA sequence in the deep sequencing data was taken as the immunodominant clone. CDR3 amino acid sequences were checked for sharing between subjects and were compared against published repertoires and the VDJdb database. The public reads were run again by TCRdb, first through fastp at Q25 and then through MiXCR, and only productive beta chains were kept. Each CDR3 protein appears once, grouped with its most common genes and DNA. TCRdb's processing, not the study's, gives the V and J calls here. This sample lists approximately 160,000 distinct CDR3 sequences; over 40% were detected once. About 2.9% of the sample lies in the top ten.

The data originate from a study of CD8+CD57+ T cells in acquired aplastic anemia (dated by TCRdb to 2017 to 2018). For the study in its entirety: DNA extracted from sorted CD4+ and CD8+ cells had a mean of roughly 3.4 ug, with a range of roughly 0.2 to 27.4 ug. CD8+CD57+ expansion was defined as a frequency above the mean frequency observed in healthy subjects.

Per the germline V gene, SGDLS is the CDR1 and YYNGEE is the CDR2. Inclusive of the bounding cysteine and phenylalanine, the CDR3 is 16 residues long. Only the CDR3 DNA stays, 48 bases, in frame from base 1. V drops 7 bases and J drops 9 bases, leaving 23 bases in between. The study at large found these results: Patients and healthy controls showed no significant difference in CD8+ Simpson's diversity (P=0.060). Although roughly 30 CD8+ CDR3 sequences were shared by patients and controls, these sequences appeared highly expressed in patients and within the immunodominant clones of patients.

The receptor comes from a human donor with aplastic anemia. The chain is assembled from TRBV9 and TRBJ1-6; the D gene is possibly TRBD1, with 5 bases matching. Sequenced: sorted CD4+, CD8+, or CD8+CD57+ T cells (not recorded which) from PBMCs. The CDR3 corresponds to CASRRDGGNFGSPLHF. In nucleotide form, the sequence is TGTGCCAGCCGCCGGGACGGCGGCAACTTTGGTTCACCCCTCCACTTT.